These T cell receptor beta chains were read from a single sample in a study of OX40 agonist ivuxolimab in advanced cancers. TCRdb's table, derived via immunoSEQ multiplex PCR, lists solely in-frame clones and lacks some. The table has around 70,000 clones, around 85% seen once. The material was CD4+ or CD8+ T cells sorted from blood, obtained in a trial of the OX40 agonist ivuxolimab. The receptors here all came from an adult with an advanced solid tumor such as melanoma, head and neck, liver or kidney cancer. Both conserved end residues are part of each CDR3. A D gene is named only where the DNA matches it firmly. Some rows have no size entry. The others give once, few or many, or a class for an expanded clone.

abundance	v_gene	d_gene	j_gene	CDR3aa	CDR3nt
once	TRBV7-9	NA	TRBJ1-4	CASSSLIARPTNEKLFF	TGTGCCAGCAGCTCTCTAATAGCAAGGCCTACTAATGAAAAACTGTTTTTT
NA	TRBV4-3	TRBD1	TRBJ2-3	CASSHSGVQGGIADTQYF	TGCGCCAGCAGCCATTCAGGGGTACAGGGGGGCATTGCAGATACGCAGTATTTT
NA	TRBV2	NA	TRBJ2-3	CASSSGASDTSTDTQYF	TGTGCCAGCAGTAGTGGAGCTAGCGACACTAGCACAGATACGCAGTATTTT
NA	TRBV7-3	TRBD2	TRBJ2-2	CASSRTSGPSNTGELFF	TGTGCCAGCAGCAGGACTAGCGGGCCGTCGAACACCGGGGAGCTGTTTTTT
few	TRBV30	NA	TRBJ1-1	CAWVGTLNTEAFF	TGTGCCTGGGTCGGGACACTGAACACTGAAGCTTTCTTT
NA	TRBV9	TRBD2	TRBJ2-1	CASSVTLFGGSSYNEQFF	TGTGCCAGCAGCGTAACGCTGTTTGGCGGGAGTTCCTACAATGAGCAGTTCTTC
NA	TRBV7-9	TRBD1	TRBJ1-5	CASSLTGGGQPQHF	TGTGCCAGCAGCTTAACAGGGGGCGGTCAGCCCCAGCATTTT
NA	TRBV19	TRBD2	TRBJ2-7	CASSPRDYSYEQYF	TGTGCCAGTAGTCCCCGGGACTACTCCTACGAGCAGTACTTC
NA	TRBV7-3	NA	TRBJ2-1	CASSMGQGNYYEQFF	TGTGCCAGCAGCATGGGGCAGGGAAATTACTATGAGCAGTTCTTC
NA	TRBV4-1	NA	TRBJ1-1	CASSPPGSSPMNTEAFF	TGCGCCAGCAGCCCACCAGGCTCTAGCCCCATGAACACTGAAGCTTTCTTT
NA	TRBV19	NA	TRBJ2-1	CASNGEYPYNEQFF	TGTGCCAGTAATGGGGAGTATCCCTACAATGAGCAGTTCTTC
NA	TRBV7-2	NA	TRBJ1-3	CASSESTGSSGNTIYF	TGTGCCAGCAGCGAATCTACAGGGAGCTCTGGAAACACCATATATTTT
NA	TRBV2	NA	TRBJ2-7	CASSFSNYEQYF	TGTGCCAGCAGCTTCTCAAACTACGAGCAGTACTTC
NA	TRBV27	TRBD1	TRBJ1-2	CASRRTGTGGYYGYTF	TGTGCCAGCAGACGGACCGGGACAGGGGGTTACTATGGCTACACCTTC
NA	TRBV5-1	NA	TRBJ2-7	CASSFRDEQYF	TGCGCCAGCAGCTTTCGCGACGAGCAGTACTTC
NA	TRBV7-9	NA	TRBJ1-2	CASIGARDADSYTF	TGTGCCAGCATCGGGGCTCGGGACGCCGATAGCTACACCTTC
NA	TRBV6-5	NA	TRBJ2-7	CASSPSGAGEQYF	TGTGCCAGCAGTCCCTCAGGAGCCGGGGAGCAGTACTTC
NA	TRBV28	NA	TRBJ2-1	CASSQRREEQFF	TGTGCCAGCAGCCAAAGGAGGGAGGAGCAGTTCTTC
NA	TRBV10-3	TRBD1	TRBJ2-7	CATGQGIYEQYF	TGTGCCACCGGACAGGGGATCTACGAGCAGTACTTC
once	TRBV6-1	NA	TRBJ1-3	CASSIDQGFGNTIYF	TGTGCCAGCAGCATAGACCAGGGTTTCGGAAACACCATATATTTT
NA	TRBV6-5	NA	TRBJ2-7	CASTSVGLVNEQYF	TGTGCCAGCACGAGTGTGGGACTGGTAAACGAGCAGTACTTC
NA	TRBV25-1	NA	TRBJ2-1	CASSGLGRGGYNEQFF	TGTGCCAGCAGTGGTCTGGGGAGGGGGGGGTACAATGAGCAGTTCTTC
NA	TRBV27	NA	TRBJ2-2	CASSFPRRAGNTGELFF	TGTGCCAGCAGTTTCCCGCGGAGGGCGGGAAACACCGGGGAGCTGTTTTTT
NA	TRBV5-6	TRBD1	TRBJ1-1	CASSLLPGQGETEAFF	TGTGCCAGCAGCTTGCTTCCGGGACAGGGGGAAACTGAAGCTTTCTTT
NA	TRBV19	NA	TRBJ1-1	CASSPGSGSGTEAFF	TGTGCCAGTAGTCCCGGGTCGGGAAGTGGAACTGAAGCTTTCTTT
NA	TRBV18	NA	TRBJ2-7	CASSPQGSGYEQYF	TGTGCCAGCTCACCACAGGGATCGGGCTACGAGCAGTACTTC
NA	TRBV9	NA	TRBJ1-2	CASIQRRGAGYTF	TGTGCCAGCATTCAACGGAGGGGAGCGGGCTACACCTTC
NA	TRBV7-8	TRBD1	TRBJ1-1	CASSPDGQGNPHGEAFF	TGTGCCAGCAGCCCAGACGGACAGGGGAATCCCCACGGTGAAGCTTTCTTT
NA	TRBV5-1	NA	TRBJ1-1	CASSLAMGGPGMNTEAFF	TGCGCCAGCAGCTTGGCGATGGGGGGGCCTGGCATGAACACTGAAGCTTTCTTT
NA	TRBV7-2	TRBD2	TRBJ2-6	CASRSGSRAGANVLTF	TGTGCCAGCCGGAGCGGGAGTCGGGCTGGGGCCAACGTCCTGACTTTC
NA	TRBV29-1	TRBD2	TRBJ2-1	CSTRGGYNEQFF	TGCAGCACCCGGGGGGGGTACAATGAGCAGTTCTTC
few	TRBV4-2	TRBD2	TRBJ2-3	CASSQELAGGFLGADTQYF	TGTGCCAGCAGCCAAGAGCTAGCGGGGGGCTTCTTGGGGGCAGATACGCAGTATTTT
few	TRBV27	NA	TRBJ1-1	CASSFNGRGTEAFF	TGTGCCAGCAGTTTCAATGGGAGGGGCACTGAAGCTTTCTTT
NA	TRBV30	NA	TRBJ1-1	CAWDRFAEAFF	TGTGCCTGGGACAGGTTCGCTGAAGCTTTCTTT
few	TRBV5-6	NA	TRBJ2-7	CASSLRGARGAEQYF	TGTGCCAGCAGCTTGAGAGGGGCTCGGGGGGCCGAGCAGTACTTC
NA	TRBV28	TRBD2	TRBJ2-1	CASSLGRPGLAGGNEQFF	TGTGCCAGCAGTCTCGGCCGCCCGGGACTAGCGGGTGGAAATGAGCAGTTCTTC
NA	TRBV5-1	NA	TRBJ1-3	CASSLSPTGFSGNTIYF	TGCGCCAGCAGCTTGAGCCCCACAGGGTTCTCTGGAAACACCATATATTTT
few	TRBV9	NA	TRBJ2-2	CASSVRVQSGTGELFF	TGTGCCAGCAGCGTACGGGTACAGTCGGGAACCGGGGAGCTGTTTTTT
NA	TRBV7-3	TRBD1	TRBJ2-3	CASSRGTGGSTDTQYF	TGTGCCAGCAGCCGTGGGACAGGGGGCAGCACAGATACGCAGTATTTT
NA	TRBV10-3	TRBD1	TRBJ1-1	CAISPQGADTEAFF	TGTGCCATCAGTCCCCAGGGGGCGGACACTGAAGCTTTCTTT
NA	TRBV18	NA	TRBJ2-5	CASSPGVAQETQYF	TGTGCCAGCTCACCAGGGGTTGCTCAAGAGACCCAGTACTTC
NA	TRBV7-6	TRBD1	TRBJ2-7	CASSTRDRIHEQYF	TGTGCCAGCAGCACACGGGACAGGATCCACGAGCAGTACTTC
NA	TRBV28	TRBD1	TRBJ1-2	CASSSTYTGALRGYTF	TGTGCCAGCAGTTCCACTTATACAGGGGCGCTTCGGGGCTACACCTTC